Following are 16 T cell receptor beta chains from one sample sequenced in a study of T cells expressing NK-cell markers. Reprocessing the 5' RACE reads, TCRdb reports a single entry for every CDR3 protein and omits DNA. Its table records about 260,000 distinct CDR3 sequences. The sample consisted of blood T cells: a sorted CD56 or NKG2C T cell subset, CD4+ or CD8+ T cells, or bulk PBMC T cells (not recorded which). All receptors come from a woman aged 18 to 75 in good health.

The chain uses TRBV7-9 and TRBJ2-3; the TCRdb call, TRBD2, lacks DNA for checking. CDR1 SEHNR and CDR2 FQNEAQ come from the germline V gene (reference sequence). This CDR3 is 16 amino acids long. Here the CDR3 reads CASSLLAGGPGDTQYF.

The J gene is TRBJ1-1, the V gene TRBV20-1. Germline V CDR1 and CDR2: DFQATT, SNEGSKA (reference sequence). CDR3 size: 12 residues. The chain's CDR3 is CSAPSGRGRSFF.

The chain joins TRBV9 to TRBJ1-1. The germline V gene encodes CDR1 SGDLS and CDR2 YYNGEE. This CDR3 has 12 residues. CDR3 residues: CASSVESGEAFF.

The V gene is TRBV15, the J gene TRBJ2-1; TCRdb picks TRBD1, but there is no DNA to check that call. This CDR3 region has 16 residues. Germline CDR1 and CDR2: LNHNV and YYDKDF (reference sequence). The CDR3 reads CATSISGRMTRRYPFF. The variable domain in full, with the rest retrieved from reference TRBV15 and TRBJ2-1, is DAMVIQNPRYQVTQFGKPVTLSCSQTLNHNVMYWYQQKSSQAPKLLFHYYDKDFNNEADTPDNFQSRRPNTSFCFLDIRSPGLGDTAMYLCATSISGRMTRRYPFFGPGTRLTVL.

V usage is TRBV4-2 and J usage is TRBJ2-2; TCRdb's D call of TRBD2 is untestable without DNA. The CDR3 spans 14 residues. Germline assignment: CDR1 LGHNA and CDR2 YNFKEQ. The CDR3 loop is CASRSGKNTGELFF.

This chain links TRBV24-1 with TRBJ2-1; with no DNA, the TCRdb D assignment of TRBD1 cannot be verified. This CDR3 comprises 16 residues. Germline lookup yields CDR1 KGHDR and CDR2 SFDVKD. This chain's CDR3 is CATSDSTGLLYNEQFF.

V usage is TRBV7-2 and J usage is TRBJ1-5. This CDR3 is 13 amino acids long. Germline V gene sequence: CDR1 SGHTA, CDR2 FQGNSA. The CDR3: CASSLSVNWPQHF.

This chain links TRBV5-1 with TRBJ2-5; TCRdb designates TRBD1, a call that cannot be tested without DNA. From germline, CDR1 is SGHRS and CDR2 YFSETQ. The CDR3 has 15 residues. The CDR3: CASSSRTEYQETQYF.

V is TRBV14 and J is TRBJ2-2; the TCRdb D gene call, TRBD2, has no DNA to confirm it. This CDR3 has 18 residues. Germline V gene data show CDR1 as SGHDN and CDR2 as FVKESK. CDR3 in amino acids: CASSPIFERGVYTGELFF.

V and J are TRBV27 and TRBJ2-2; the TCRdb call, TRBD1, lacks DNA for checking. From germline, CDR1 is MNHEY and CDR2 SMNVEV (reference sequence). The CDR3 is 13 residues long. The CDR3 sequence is CASKGDNTGELFF.

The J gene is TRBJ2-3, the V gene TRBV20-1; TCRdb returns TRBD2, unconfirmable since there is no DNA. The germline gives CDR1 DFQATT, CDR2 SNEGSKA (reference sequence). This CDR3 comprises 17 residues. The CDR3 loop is CSARDTSTSGSTDTQYF.

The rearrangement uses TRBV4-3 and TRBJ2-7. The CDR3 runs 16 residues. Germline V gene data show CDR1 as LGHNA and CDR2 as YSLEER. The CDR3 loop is CASSQDLARGSYEQYF.

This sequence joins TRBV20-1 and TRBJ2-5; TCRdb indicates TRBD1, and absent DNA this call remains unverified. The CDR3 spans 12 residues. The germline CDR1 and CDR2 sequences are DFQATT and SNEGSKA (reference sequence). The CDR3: CSATLAPETQYF.

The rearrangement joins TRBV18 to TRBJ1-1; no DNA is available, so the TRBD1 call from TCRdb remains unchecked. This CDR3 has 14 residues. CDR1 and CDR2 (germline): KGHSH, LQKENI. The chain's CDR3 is CASSPRGISTEAFF.

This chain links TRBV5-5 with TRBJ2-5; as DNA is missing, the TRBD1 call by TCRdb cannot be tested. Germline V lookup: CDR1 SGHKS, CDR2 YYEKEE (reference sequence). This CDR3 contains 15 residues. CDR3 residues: CASSLRGGWEETQYF.

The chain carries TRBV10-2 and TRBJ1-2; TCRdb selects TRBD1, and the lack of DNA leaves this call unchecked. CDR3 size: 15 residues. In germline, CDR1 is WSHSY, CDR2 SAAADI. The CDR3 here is CASSEKGQVIYGYTF.